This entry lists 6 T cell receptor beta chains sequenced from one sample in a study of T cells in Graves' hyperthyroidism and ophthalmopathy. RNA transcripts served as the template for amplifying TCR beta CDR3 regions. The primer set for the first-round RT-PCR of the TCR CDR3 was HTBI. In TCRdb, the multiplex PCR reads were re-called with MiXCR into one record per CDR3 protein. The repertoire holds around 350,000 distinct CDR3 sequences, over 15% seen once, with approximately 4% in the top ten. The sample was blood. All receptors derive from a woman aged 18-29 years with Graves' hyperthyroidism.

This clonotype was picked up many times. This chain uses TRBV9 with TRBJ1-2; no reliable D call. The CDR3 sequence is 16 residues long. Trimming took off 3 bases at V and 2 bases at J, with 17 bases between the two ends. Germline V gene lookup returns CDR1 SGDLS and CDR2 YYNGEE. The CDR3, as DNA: TGTGCCAGCAGCGGACCCGTCCGGGGTATAAACTATGGCTACACCTTC. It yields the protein CASSGPVRGINYGYTF.

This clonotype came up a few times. CDR3 DNA sequence: TGTGCCAGCTCACCAAGGGGAACAGGCAATCAGCCCCAGCATTTT. This sequence encodes CASSPRGTGNQPQHF. The chain is built from TRBV18 and TRBJ1-5, with D maybe TRBD1 (5 bases). Germline CDR1 is KGHSH and CDR2 is LQKENI. The length of the CDR3 is 15 residues. Trimming pared 2 bases from V and 2 bases from J, leaving 10 bases between.

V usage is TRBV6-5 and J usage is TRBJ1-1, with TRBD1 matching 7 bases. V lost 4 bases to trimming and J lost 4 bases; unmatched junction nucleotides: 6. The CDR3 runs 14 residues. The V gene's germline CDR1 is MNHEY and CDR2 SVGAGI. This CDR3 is CASSSQGMSTEAFF. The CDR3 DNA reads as TGTGCCAGCAGTTCACAGGGGATGAGCACTGAAGCTTTCTTT.

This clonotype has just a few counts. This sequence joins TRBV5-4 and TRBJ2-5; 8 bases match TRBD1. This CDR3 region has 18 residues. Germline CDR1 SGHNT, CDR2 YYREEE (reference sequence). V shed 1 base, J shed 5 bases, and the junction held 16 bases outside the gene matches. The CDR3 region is CASSLRGTGSTTIETQYF. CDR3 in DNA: TGTGCCAGCAGCTTGAGGGGGACAGGATCCACAACAATTGAGACCCAGTACTTC.

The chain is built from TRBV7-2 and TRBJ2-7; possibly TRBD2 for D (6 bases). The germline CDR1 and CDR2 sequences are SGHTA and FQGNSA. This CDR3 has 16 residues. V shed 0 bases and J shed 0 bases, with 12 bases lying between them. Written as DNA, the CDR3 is TGTGCCAGCAGCTTAGCCCGGGGGTCAAGCTCCTACGAGCAGTACTTC. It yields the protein CASSLARGSSSYEQYF.

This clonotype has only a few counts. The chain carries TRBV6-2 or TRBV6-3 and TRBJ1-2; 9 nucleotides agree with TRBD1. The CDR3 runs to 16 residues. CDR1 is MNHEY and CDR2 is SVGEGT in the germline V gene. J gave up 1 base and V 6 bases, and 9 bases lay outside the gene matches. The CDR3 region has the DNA TGTGCCAGCAGGCCGACAGGGGGTGGAATTAACTATGGCTACACCTTC. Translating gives CASRPTGGGINYGYTF.